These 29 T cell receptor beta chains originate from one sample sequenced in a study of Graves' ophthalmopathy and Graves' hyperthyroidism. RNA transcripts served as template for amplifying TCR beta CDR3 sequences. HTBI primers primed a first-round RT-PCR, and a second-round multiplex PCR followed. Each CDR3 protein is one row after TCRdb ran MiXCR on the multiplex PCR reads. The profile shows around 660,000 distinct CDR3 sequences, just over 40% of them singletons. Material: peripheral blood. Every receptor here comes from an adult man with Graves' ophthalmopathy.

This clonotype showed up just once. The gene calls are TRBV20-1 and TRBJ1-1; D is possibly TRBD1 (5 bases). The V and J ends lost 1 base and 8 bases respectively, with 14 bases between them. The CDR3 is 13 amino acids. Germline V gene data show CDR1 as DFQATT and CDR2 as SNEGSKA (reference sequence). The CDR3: CSARVTNRQEAFF. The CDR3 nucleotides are TGCAGTGCTAGAGTGACTAATAGACAGGAAGCTTTCTTT.

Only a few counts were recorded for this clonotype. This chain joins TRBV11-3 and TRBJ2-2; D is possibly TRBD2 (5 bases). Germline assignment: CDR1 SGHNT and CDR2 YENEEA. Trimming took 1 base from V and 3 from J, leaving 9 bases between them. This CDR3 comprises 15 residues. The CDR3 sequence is CASSLGTSYTGELFF. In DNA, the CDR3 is TGTGCCAGCAGCTTAGGGACTTCCTACACCGGGGAGCTGTTTTTT.

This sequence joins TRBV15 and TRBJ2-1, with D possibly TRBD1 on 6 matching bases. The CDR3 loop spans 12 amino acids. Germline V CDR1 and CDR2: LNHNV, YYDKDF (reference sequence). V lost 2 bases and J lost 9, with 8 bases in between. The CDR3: CATSRQGSEQFF. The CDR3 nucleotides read TGTGCCACCAGCAGACAGGGGAGTGAGCAGTTCTTC.

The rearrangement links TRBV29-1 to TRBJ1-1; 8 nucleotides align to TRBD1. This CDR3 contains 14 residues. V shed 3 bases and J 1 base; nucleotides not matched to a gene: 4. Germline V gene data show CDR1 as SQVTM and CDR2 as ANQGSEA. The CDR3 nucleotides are TGCAGCGTTGAGGGACAGGACCGGAACACTGAAGCTTTCTTT. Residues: CSVEGQDRNTEAFF.

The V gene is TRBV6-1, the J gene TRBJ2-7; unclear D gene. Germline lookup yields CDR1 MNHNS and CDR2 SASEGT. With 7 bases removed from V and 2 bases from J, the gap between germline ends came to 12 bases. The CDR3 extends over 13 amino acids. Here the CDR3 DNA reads TGTGCCAGCACCCAAGCTCAAACCTACGAGCAGTACTTC. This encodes CASTQAQTYEQYF.

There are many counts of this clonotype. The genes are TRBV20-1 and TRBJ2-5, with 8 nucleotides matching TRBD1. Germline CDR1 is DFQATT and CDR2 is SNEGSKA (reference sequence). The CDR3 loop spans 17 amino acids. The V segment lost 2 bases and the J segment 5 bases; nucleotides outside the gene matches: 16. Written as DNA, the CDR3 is TGCAGTGCTAGATCCCAACGAGCGGACAGGGCTTGGGAGACCCAGTACTTC. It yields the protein CSARSQRADRAWETQYF.

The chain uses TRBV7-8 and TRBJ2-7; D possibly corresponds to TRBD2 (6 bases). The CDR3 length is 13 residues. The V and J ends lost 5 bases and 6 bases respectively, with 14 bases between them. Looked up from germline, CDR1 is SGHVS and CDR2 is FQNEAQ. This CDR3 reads CASSPGLPSEQYF. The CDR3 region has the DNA TGTGCCAGCAGCCCCGGACTACCCAGCGAGCAGTACTTC.

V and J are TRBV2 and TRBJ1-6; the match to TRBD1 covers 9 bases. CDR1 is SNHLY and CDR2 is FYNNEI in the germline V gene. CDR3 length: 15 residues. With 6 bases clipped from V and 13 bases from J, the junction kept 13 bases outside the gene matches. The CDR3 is CASSASGTGFSPLHF. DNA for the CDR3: TGTGCCAGCAGCGCCTCCGGGACAGGGTTTAGTCCCCTCCACTTT.

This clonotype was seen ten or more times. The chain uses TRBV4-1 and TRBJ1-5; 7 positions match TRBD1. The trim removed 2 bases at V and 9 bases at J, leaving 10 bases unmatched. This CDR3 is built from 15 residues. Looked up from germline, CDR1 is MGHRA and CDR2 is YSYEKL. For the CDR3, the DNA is TGCGCCAGCAGCCAACTCGACAGGGACGTAGGGCCCCAGCATTTT. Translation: CASSQLDRDVGPQHF.

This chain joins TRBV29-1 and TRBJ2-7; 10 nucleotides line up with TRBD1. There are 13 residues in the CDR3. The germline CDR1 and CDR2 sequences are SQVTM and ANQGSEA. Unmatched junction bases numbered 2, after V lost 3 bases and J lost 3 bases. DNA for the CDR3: TGCAGCGTTGAGTGGACAGGGGGCTACGAGCAGTACTTC. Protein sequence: CSVEWTGGYEQYF.

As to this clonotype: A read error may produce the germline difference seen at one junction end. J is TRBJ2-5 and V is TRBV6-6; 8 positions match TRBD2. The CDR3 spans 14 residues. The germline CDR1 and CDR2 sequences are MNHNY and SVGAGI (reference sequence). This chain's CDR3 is CASNPTGTRRTQDF. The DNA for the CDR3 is TGTGCCAGCAATCCTACGGGGACTAGGAGGACCCAGGACTTC.

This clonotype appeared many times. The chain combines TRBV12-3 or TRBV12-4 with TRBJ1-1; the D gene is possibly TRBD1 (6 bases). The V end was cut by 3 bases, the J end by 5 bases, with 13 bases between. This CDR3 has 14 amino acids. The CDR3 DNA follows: TGTGCCAGCAGTTTTGGGACACGGGGGACTGAAGCTTTCTTT. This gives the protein CASSFGTRGTEAFF.

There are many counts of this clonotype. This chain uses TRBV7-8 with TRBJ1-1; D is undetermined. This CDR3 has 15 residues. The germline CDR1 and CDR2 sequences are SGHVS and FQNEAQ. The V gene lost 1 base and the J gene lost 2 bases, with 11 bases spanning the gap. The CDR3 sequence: CASSLGRIFNTEAFF. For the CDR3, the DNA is TGTGCCAGCAGCTTAGGACGGATCTTTAACACTGAAGCTTTCTTT.

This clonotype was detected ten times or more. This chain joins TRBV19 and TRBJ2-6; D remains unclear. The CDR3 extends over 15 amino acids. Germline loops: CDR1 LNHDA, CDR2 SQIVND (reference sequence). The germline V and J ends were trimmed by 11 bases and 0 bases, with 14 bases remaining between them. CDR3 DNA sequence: TGTGCCTCACGGACGAGATTCTCTGGGGCCAACGTCCTGACTTTC. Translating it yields CASRTRFSGANVLTF.

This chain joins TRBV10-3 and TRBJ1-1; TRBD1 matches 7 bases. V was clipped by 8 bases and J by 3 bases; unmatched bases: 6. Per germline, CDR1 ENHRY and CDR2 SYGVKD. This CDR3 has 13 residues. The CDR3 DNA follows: TGTGCCATCTCTAGAGACAGGGACACTGAAGCTTTCTTT. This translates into CAISRDRDTEAFF.

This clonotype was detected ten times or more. The CDR3 sequence: CASSLEGGETQYF. CDR3 in DNA: TGTGCCAGCAGCTTAGAGGGAGGGGAGACCCAGTACTTC. The chain couples TRBV7-6 to TRBJ2-5; 7 nucleotides match TRBD2. V lost 1 base and J lost 5; bases outside the gene matches: 1. The CDR3 is made up of 13 amino acids. Germline CDR1 SGHVS, CDR2 FNYEAQ.

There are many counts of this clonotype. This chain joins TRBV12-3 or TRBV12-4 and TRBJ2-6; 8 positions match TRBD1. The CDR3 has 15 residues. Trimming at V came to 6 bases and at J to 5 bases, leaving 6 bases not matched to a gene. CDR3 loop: CASRQGDFWANVLTF. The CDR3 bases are TGTGCCAGCAGACAGGGGGATTTCTGGGCCAACGTCCTGACTTTC.

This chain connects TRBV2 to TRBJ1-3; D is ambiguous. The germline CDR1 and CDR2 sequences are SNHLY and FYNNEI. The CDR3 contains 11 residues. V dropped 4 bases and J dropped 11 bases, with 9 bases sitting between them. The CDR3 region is CASSVRSPIYF. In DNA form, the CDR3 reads TGTGCCAGCAGTGTCCGCAGCCCCATATATTTT.

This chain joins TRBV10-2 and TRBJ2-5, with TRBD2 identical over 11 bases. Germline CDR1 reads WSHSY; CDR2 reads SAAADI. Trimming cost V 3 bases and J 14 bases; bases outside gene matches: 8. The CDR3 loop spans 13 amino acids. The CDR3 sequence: CASSESSGGPQYF. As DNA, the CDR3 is TGCGCCAGCAGTGAATCTAGCGGGGGGCCTCAATACTTC.

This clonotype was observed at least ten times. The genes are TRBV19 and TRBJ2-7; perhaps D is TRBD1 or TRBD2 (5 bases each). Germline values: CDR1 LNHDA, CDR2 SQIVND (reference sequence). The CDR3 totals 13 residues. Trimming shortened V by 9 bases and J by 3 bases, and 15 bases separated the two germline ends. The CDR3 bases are TGTGCCAGAATCCGGGACCCTCTCTACGAGCAGTACTTC. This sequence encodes CARIRDPLYEQYF.

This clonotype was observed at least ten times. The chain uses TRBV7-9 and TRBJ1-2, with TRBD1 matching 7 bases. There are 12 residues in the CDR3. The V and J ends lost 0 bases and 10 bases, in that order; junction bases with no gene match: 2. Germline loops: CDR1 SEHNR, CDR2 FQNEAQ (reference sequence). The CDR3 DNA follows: TGTGCCAGCAGCTTAGCGGACAGGACCTACACCTTC. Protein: CASSLADRTYTF.

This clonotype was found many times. The CDR3 sequence is CASSFRDKTYEQYF. In nucleotides, the CDR3 is TGTGCCAGCAGCTTCCGGGACAAGACCTACGAGCAGTACTTC. The genes are TRBV7-8 and TRBJ2-7; the D gene is possibly TRBD1 (6 bases). The ends were cut back, 3 bases at V and 2 bases at J, with 11 bases in the middle. The CDR3 is 14 amino acids. Germline V CDR1 and CDR2: SGHVS, FQNEAQ.

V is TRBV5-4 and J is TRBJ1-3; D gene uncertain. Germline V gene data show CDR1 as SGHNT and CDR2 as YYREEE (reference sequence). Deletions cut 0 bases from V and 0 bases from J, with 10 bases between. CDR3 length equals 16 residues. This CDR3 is CASSLGGIYSGNTIYF. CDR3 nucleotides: TGTGCCAGCAGCTTGGGAGGGATCTACTCTGGAAACACCATATATTTT.

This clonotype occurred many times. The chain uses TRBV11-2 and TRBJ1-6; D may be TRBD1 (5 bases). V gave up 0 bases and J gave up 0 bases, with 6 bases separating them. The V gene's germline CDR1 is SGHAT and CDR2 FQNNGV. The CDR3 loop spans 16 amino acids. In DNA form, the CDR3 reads TGTGCCAGCAGCTTAGAGGGGGACTCCTATAATTCACCCCTCCACTTT. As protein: CASSLEGDSYNSPLHF.

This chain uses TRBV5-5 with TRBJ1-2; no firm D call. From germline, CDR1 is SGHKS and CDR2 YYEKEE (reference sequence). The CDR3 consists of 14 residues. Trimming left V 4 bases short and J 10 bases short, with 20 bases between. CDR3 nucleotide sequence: TGTGCCAGCAGCGCCCCGGGAAGGGTCCAACTCTACACCTTC. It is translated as CASSAPGRVQLYTF.

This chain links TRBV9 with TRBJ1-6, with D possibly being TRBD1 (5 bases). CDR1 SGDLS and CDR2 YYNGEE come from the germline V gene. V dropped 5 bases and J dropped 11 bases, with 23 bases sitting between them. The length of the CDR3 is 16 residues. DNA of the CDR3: TGTGCCAGCAGTGAAGGTAGGGGATACGGCAATCCACCCCTCCACTTT. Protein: CASSEGRGYGNPPLHF. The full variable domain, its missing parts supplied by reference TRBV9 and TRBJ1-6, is DSGVTQTPKHLITATGQRVTLRCSPRSGDLSVYWYQQSLDQGLQFLIQYYNGEERAKGNILERFSAQQFPDLHSELNLSSLELGDSALYFCASSEGRGYGNPPLHFGNGTRLTVT.

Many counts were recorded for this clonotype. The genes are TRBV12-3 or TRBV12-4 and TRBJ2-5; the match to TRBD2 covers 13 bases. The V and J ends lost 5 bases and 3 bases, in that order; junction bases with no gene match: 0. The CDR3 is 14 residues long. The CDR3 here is CASSGTSGKETQYF. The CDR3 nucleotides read TGTGCCAGCAGTGGGACTAGCGGGAAAGAGACCCAGTACTTC.

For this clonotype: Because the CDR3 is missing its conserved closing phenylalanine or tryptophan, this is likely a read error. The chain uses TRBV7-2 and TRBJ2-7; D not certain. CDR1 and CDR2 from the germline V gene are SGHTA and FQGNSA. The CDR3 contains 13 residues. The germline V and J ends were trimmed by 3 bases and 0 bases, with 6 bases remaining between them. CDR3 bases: TGTGCCAGCAGCTTGTCTAGCTCCTACGAGCAGTACCTC. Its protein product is CASSLSSSYEQYL.

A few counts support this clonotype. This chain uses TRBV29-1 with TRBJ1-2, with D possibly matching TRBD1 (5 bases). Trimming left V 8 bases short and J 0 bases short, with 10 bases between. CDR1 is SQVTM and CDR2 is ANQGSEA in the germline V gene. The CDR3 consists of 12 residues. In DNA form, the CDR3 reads TGCAGCTATGGGACGGCTAACTATGGCTACACCTTC. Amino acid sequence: CSYGTANYGYTF. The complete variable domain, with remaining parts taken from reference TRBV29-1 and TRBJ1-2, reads SAVISQKPSRDICQRGTSLTIQCQVDSQVTMMFWYRQQPGQSLTLIATANQGSEATYESGFVIDKFPISRPNLTFSTLTVSNMSPEDSSIYLCSYGTANYGYTFGSGTRLTVV.